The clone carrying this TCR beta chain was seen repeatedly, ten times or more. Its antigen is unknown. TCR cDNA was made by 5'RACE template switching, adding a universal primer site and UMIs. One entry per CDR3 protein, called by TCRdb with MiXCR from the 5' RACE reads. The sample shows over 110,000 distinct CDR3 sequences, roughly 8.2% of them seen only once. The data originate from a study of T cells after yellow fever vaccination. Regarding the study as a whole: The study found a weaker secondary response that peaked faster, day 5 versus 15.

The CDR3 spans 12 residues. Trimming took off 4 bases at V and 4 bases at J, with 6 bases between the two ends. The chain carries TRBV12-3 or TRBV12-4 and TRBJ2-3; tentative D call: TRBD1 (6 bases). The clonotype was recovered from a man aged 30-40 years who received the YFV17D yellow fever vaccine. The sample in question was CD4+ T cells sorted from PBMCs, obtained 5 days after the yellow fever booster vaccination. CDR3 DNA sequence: TGTGCCAGCAGTTGGGGGCCAGATACGCAGTATTTT. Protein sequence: CASSWGPDTQYF.